The T cell receptor beta chain under discussion was sequenced for a study of T cells in Graves' hyperthyroidism and ophthalmopathy. Study-wide results and caveats: Classification by a 13 V-J model distinguished ophthalmopathy from stable hyperthyroidism.

Disease duration under 2 months; hyperthyroidism patients were aged 18 to 65. Lactation, pregnancy, other autoimmune disease or uncontrolled infection led to exclusion of patients. Fresh peripheral blood, less than 11 ml of it, supplied the PBMCs. Amplified TCR beta CDR3 regions derived from RNA transcripts. A set of HTBI primers served as the primers for a first-round RT-PCR of the TCR CDR3. Using its own MiXCR run on the multiplex PCR reads, TCRdb lists one record per CDR3 protein. The table lists hundreds of thousands of distinct CDR3 sequences, 35% to 40% of them singletons. Comment on this clonotype: Its antigen is unidentified.

This CDR3 spans 16 amino acids. CDR1 is LGHNA and CDR2 is YSLEER in the germline V gene. The V and J ends lost 3 bases and 5 bases respectively, with 20 bases between them. The source material was blood. This receptor was obtained from a man in his late teens or twenties with Graves' hyperthyroidism. This chain uses TRBV4-3 with TRBJ2-7; weak D call: TRBD2 (6 bases). The CDR3 protein is CASSHATGTRTHEQYF. The DNA of the CDR3 is TGCGCCAGCAGCCATGCAACCGGGACTCGAACCCACGAGCAGTACTTC.